This passage covers 29 T cell receptor beta chains from one sample sequenced in a study of response to subunit inactivated influenza vaccine. Via MiXCR, TCRdb re-called the RT-PCR reads, giving one row per CDR3 protein. This sample has more than 400,000 distinct CDR3 sequences; under 8.5% occur once, and the top ten carry roughly 13%. Sequenced here: PBMCs from blood, sampled less than 30 months after vaccination. Source of these receptors: a man aged 45-69 years who received an inactivated influenza vaccine.

The chain employs TRBV12-3 or TRBV12-4 and TRBJ1-4, with TRBD1 as a possible D gene (5 bases). The V end was cut by 5 bases, the J end by 6 bases, with 16 bases between. The CDR3 is made up of 15 amino acids. The CDR3: CASSLFGTDDEKLFF. The DNA for the CDR3 is TGTGCCAGCAGTCTATTCGGGACCGATGATGAAAAACTGTTTTTT.

The rearrangement uses TRBV6-2 or TRBV6-3 and TRBJ2-4; 10 bases align to TRBD1. The ends lost 6 bases at V and 7 bases at J; junction bases unmatched: 6. Germline assignment: CDR1 MNHEY and CDR2 SVGEGT. The CDR3 has 14 amino acids. CDR3 sequence (DNA): TGTGCCAGCAGCCGGACAGGGGGGTTGAACATTCAGTACTTC. Translating gives CASSRTGGLNIQYF.

The V gene is TRBV20-1, the J gene TRBJ2-7; either TRBD1 or TRBD2 may fit D (6 bases each). The CDR3 consists of 14 residues. Germline V gives CDR1 DFQATT, CDR2 SNEGSKA (reference sequence). Trimming left V 2 bases short and J 0 bases short, with 11 bases between. Here the CDR3 reads CSARSGATSYEQYF. The CDR3 DNA reads as TGCAGTGCTAGATCGGGGGCTACCTCCTACGAGCAGTACTTC.

Only a few counts were recorded for this clonotype. This chain connects TRBV9 to TRBJ2-2; 13 bases fit TRBD2. CDR1 is SGDLS and CDR2 is YYNGEE in the germline V gene. The CDR3 is 15 amino acids. Trimming took 4 bases from V and 6 from J; bases not matched to a gene: 3. The CDR3 nucleotides read TGTGCCAGCAGCACGACTAGCGGGAGGTCCGGGGAGCTGTTTTTT. It translates to CASSTTSGRSGELFF. Variable domain in full (rest from reference TRBV9 and TRBJ2-2): DSGVTQTPKHLITATGQRVTLRCSPRSGDLSVYWYQQSLDQGLQFLIQYYNGEERAKGNILERFSAQQFPDLHSELNLSSLELGDSALYFCASSTTSGRSGELFFGEGSRLTVL.

This clonotype turned up a few times. The J gene is TRBJ2-3, the V gene TRBV9; TRBD2 might be the D (6 bases). CDR3 size: 15 residues. CDR1 SGDLS and CDR2 YYNGEE come from the germline V gene. V was clipped by 0 bases and J by 6 bases, with 14 bases between them. In nucleotides, the CDR3 is TGTGCCAGCAGCGTAGACGGGAGCCTGGGGGATACGCAGTATTTT. Translating it yields CASSVDGSLGDTQYF.

This clonotype has at least ten counts. In DNA form, the CDR3 reads TGTGCCAGCAGCTTGGGCGAGACTCATAACTATGGCTACACCTTC. Its protein product is CASSLGETHNYGYTF. The J gene is TRBJ1-2, the V gene TRBV7-9; D gene unclear. Per the germline V gene, CDR1 is SEHNR and CDR2 is FQNEAQ (reference sequence). Deletions cut 3 bases from V and 1 base from J, with 12 bases between. The CDR3 is made up of 15 amino acids.

The table lists this clonotype with a few counts. V gene TRBV2 combines with J gene TRBJ2-1, with D perhaps TRBD1 (6 bases). The CDR3 is made up of 13 amino acids. Germline CDR1 reads SNHLY; CDR2 reads FYNNEI. Trimming left V 4 bases short and J 3 bases short, with 7 bases between. Written as DNA, the CDR3 is TGTGCCAGCAGTGGGGACATCTACAATGAGCAGTTCTTC. It codes for CASSGDIYNEQFF.

This clonotype was found many times. The CDR3 protein is CATSRGPSGSNEQFF. For the CDR3, the DNA is TGTGCCACCAGCCGTGGGCCTAGCGGGAGCAATGAGCAGTTCTTC. The rearrangement uses TRBV15 and TRBJ2-1, with 10 bases lining up with TRBD2. The CDR3 length is 15 residues. CDR1 is LNHNV and CDR2 is YYDKDF in the germline V gene (reference sequence). V shed 5 bases, J shed 6 bases, and the junction held 7 bases outside the gene matches.

This clonotype has just a few counts. The V and J genes are TRBV5-1 and TRBJ1-6, with D possibly being TRBD1 (5 bases). The CDR3 is 16 residues long. Trimming removed 0 bases at V and 8 bases at J, with 15 bases between. Looked up from germline, CDR1 is SGHRS and CDR2 is YFSETQ. The chain's CDR3 is CASSLAWGKRDSPLHF. CDR3 coding DNA: TGCGCCAGCAGCTTGGCTTGGGGGAAGCGAGATTCACCCCTCCACTTT.

This clonotype was seen a few times. The rearrangement uses TRBV6-1 and TRBJ1-5, with D possibly matching TRBD1 (5 bases). V dropped 8 bases and J dropped 0 bases, with 11 bases sitting between them. The CDR3 has 14 amino acids. Germline V gene sequence: CDR1 MNHNS, CDR2 SASEGT. DNA of the CDR3: TGTGCCAGCGTGGGGGAAGCTAGCAATCAGCCCCAGCATTTT. Amino acids: CASVGEASNQPQHF.

A few counts support this clonotype. The chain employs TRBV21-1 and TRBJ1-1; the table names TRBD1, a call not compared with the DNA. TRBV21-1 is flagged as a pseudogene. CDR3 length: 16 residues. The CDR3 DNA reads as TGTGCCAGCAGCGACCGGGACAGGGATGGTATGACTGAAGCTTTCTTT. Residues: CASSDRDRDGMTEAFF.

This clonotype showed up just a few times. The CDR3 region has the DNA TGCAGTGCTTCCCAAGCGGGGGGGCAAGAGACCCAGTACTTC. It codes for CSASQAGGQETQYF. The chain links TRBV20-1 to TRBJ2-5, with 10 nucleotides matching TRBD2. With 5 bases clipped from V and 2 bases from J, the junction kept 5 bases outside the gene matches. This CDR3 has 14 residues. Germline assignment: CDR1 DFQATT and CDR2 SNEGSKA (reference sequence).

This clonotype was detected many times. The chain links TRBV29-1 to TRBJ1-2; tentative D call: TRBD1 (6 bases). The V gene lost 6 bases and the J gene lost 6 bases, with 17 bases spanning the gap. From germline, CDR1 is SQVTM and CDR2 ANQGSEA. The CDR3 length is 13 residues. The CDR3 DNA sequence: TGCAGCGTCACAGACCGGGGGGCTGATGGCTACACCTTC. It specifies CSVTDRGADGYTF.

This clonotype is classed as medium-sized (0.01 to 0.1%). The V gene is TRBV12-3 or TRBV12-4, the J gene TRBJ2-5, with D perhaps matching TRBD2 (5 bases). V lost 3 bases, J lost 2 bases, and 13 bases lay in between. The CDR3 length is 15 residues. CDR3 residues: CASSLASGAQETQYF. Written as DNA, the CDR3 is TGTGCCAGCAGTTTGGCGAGCGGTGCGCAAGAGACCCAGTACTTC.

This clonotype was observed many times. The chain links TRBV11-2 to TRBJ2-1; weak D call: TRBD2 (5 bases). V was shortened by 5 bases and J by 7 bases, with 6 bases between the two germline ends. This CDR3 is built from 11 residues. The V gene's germline CDR1 is SGHAT and CDR2 FQNNGV. The CDR3 protein is CASSRGNEQFF. Written as DNA, the CDR3 is TGTGCCAGCAGCCGGGGAAATGAGCAGTTCTTC. Supplemented by reference TRBV11-2 and TRBJ2-1, the full variable domain reads EAGVAQSPRYKIIEKRQSVAFWCNPISGHATLYWYQQILGQGPKLLIQFQNNGVVDDSQLPKDRFSAERLKGVDSTLKIQPAKLEDSAVYLCASSRGNEQFFGPGTRLTVL.

The chain is built from TRBV25-1 and TRBJ2-5, with TRBD1 matching over 8 bases. V was clipped by 1 base and J by 5 bases; unmatched bases: 6. The CDR3 is made up of 15 amino acids. Germline V gene lookup returns CDR1 MGHDK and CDR2 SYGVNS. The CDR3 DNA is TGTGCCAGCAGTGAATTTCAGGGGGCTGGGGAGACCCAGTACTTC. It codes for CASSEFQGAGETQYF.

This clonotype was detected a few times. DNA for the CDR3: TGTGCCAGCAGCGAAAGACAGGGGGCGGCGGAGACCCAGTACTTC. Translating it yields CASSERQGAAETQYF. V gene TRBV7-9 combines with J gene TRBJ2-5; the match to TRBD1 covers 10 bases. This CDR3 has 15 amino acids. The germline CDR1 and CDR2 sequences are SEHNR and FQNEAQ (reference sequence). The trim removed 5 bases at V and 5 bases at J, leaving 8 bases unmatched. Combining the CDR3 with reference TRBV7-9 and TRBJ2-5 gives the whole variable domain DTGVSQNPRHKITKRGQNVTFRCDPISEHNRLYWYRQTLGQGPEFLTYFQNEAQLEKSRLLSDRFSAERPKGSFSTLEIQRTEQGDSAMYLCASSERQGAAETQYFGPGTRLLVL.

This clonotype appeared a few times. The V call is TRBV27, the J call TRBJ2-7; D possibly corresponds to TRBD1 (6 bases). The CDR3 runs 14 residues. Per the germline V gene, CDR1 is MNHEY and CDR2 is SMNVEV (reference sequence). With 2 bases removed from V and 8 bases from J, the gap between germline ends came to 16 bases. The DNA for the CDR3 is TGTGCCAGCAGTTTAGGGGGCCCAGAGAGCCAGCAGTACTTC. Translation: CASSLGGPESQQYF.

This chain uses TRBV5-5 with TRBJ1-5, with TRBD1 identical over 10 bases. V shed 2 bases and J 5 bases; nucleotides not matched to a gene: 1. Germline CDR1 SGHKS, CDR2 YYEKEE (reference sequence). The CDR3 runs 14 residues. The CDR3 here is CASSLGTGDQPQHF. The CDR3 DNA reads as TGTGCCAGCAGCTTAGGGACAGGGGATCAGCCCCAGCATTTT. The full variable domain, rest sourced from reference TRBV5-5 and TRBJ1-5, is DAGVTQSPTHLIKTRGQQVTLRCSPISGHKSVSWYQQVLGQGPQFIFQYYEKEERGRGNFPDRFSARQFPNYSSELNVNALLLGDSALYLCASSLGTGDQPQHFGDGTRLSIL.

This clonotype came up a few times. The V and J genes are TRBV20-1 and TRBJ1-1; D is undetermined. In germline, CDR1 is DFQATT, CDR2 SNEGSKA (reference sequence). The V end lost 2 bases, the J end lost 0 bases, and 7 bases lay between the germline ends. This CDR3 region has 13 residues. This chain's CDR3 is CSARYGLNTEAFF. The CDR3 DNA is TGCAGTGCTAGATACGGACTGAACACTGAAGCTTTCTTT.

This clonotype has just a few counts. The chain joins TRBV12-3 or TRBV12-4 to TRBJ2-1; D uncertain. The length of the CDR3 is 13 residues. Trimming took 0 bases from V and 9 from J, leaving 9 bases between them. The DNA of the CDR3 is TGTGCCAGCAGTTTAGCGGGCGTGGGTGAGCAGTTCTTC. Translation: CASSLAGVGEQFF.

The table lists this clonotype with a few counts. This chain uses TRBV7-2 with TRBJ2-5; 9 bases align to TRBD1. The germline V gene has CDR1 SGHTA and CDR2 FQGNSA. The CDR3 has 15 amino acids. Unmatched junction bases numbered 8, after V lost 5 bases and J lost 4 bases. CDR3 sequence (DNA): TGTGCCAGCAGCCTTAGTGGGACAGGGATAGAGACCCAGTACTTC. This gives the protein CASSLSGTGIETQYF.

This clonotype was counted between two and nine times. CDR3 sequence (DNA): TGTGCCAGCAGTGAAGCAGGGGATCGTACTGAAGCTTTCTTT. It encodes CASSEAGDRTEAFF. The V gene is TRBV6-1, the J gene TRBJ1-1; a weak D match, TRBD1 (5 bases). Deletions cut 0 bases from V and 5 bases from J, with 10 bases between. Germline CDR1 MNHNS, CDR2 SASEGT. The CDR3 covers 14 residues.

This clonotype occurred many times. Written as DNA, the CDR3 is TGTGCCAGCAGCTTGGAGACGGGAGGCTACGAGCAGTACTTC. Protein product: CASSLETGGYEQYF. The chain employs TRBV5-5 and TRBJ2-7, with 7 positions matching TRBD2. CDR1 and CDR2 (germline): SGHKS, YYEKEE (reference sequence). CDR3 length: 14 residues. V was clipped by 0 bases and J by 3 bases; unmatched bases: 3. The variable domain in full, completed from reference TRBV5-5 and TRBJ2-7, reads DAGVTQSPTHLIKTRGQQVTLRCSPISGHKSVSWYQQVLGQGPQFIFQYYEKEERGRGNFPDRFSARQFPNYSSELNVNALLLGDSALYLCASSLETGGYEQYFGPGTRLTVT.

The chain links TRBV7-8 to TRBJ2-2; 8 bases match TRBD2. J was trimmed by 2 bases and V by 2 bases; bases with no gene match: 4. The CDR3 covers 16 residues. Germline V gives CDR1 SGHVS, CDR2 FQNEAQ. The CDR3 bases are TGTGCCAGCAGCTTAAGCGGGGGCCATAACACCGGGGAGCTGTTTTTT. This sequence encodes CASSLSGGHNTGELFF.

This clonotype was seen more than once but under ten times. The chain combines TRBV5-1 with TRBJ2-7; perhaps D is TRBD1 or TRBD2 (6 bases each). Germline-derived CDR1 and CDR2 are SGHRS and YFSETQ. This CDR3 is built from 16 residues. V was shortened by 0 bases and J by 7 bases, with 20 bases between the two germline ends. The CDR3: CASSLGDGGRLGEQYF. The CDR3 nucleotides read TGCGCCAGCAGCTTGGGGGACGGGGGCCGATTGGGAGAGCAGTACTTC.

This chain connects TRBV4-2 to TRBJ2-1, with 7 positions matching TRBD2. CDR3 length: 16 residues. Germline CDR1 and CDR2: LGHNA and YNFKEQ. V gave up 1 base and J gave up 4 bases; unmatched junction bases: 7. The chain's CDR3 is CASSQGSSGWYNEQFF. CDR3 nucleotides: TGTGCCAGCAGCCAAGGATCTAGCGGTTGGTACAATGAGCAGTTCTTC.

This clonotype was detected a few times. The chain couples TRBV20-1 to TRBJ2-5; D ambiguous. CDR3 length: 12 residues. The ends were cut back, 0 bases at V and 4 bases at J, with 6 bases in the middle. The germline gives CDR1 DFQATT, CDR2 SNEGSKA (reference sequence). CDR3 sequence reads: CSARDVRETQYF. CDR3 nucleotide sequence: TGCAGTGCTAGAGACGTTCGAGAGACCCAGTACTTC.

The rearrangement uses TRBV9 and TRBJ2-5; D is undetermined. V lost 0 bases, J lost 2 bases, and 8 bases lay in between. The germline CDR1 and CDR2 sequences are SGDLS and YYNGEE. There are 14 residues in the CDR3. The DNA of the CDR3 is TGTGCCAGCAGCGTAGTAGGCACTCAAGAGACCCAGTACTTC. Its translation is CASSVVGTQETQYF.